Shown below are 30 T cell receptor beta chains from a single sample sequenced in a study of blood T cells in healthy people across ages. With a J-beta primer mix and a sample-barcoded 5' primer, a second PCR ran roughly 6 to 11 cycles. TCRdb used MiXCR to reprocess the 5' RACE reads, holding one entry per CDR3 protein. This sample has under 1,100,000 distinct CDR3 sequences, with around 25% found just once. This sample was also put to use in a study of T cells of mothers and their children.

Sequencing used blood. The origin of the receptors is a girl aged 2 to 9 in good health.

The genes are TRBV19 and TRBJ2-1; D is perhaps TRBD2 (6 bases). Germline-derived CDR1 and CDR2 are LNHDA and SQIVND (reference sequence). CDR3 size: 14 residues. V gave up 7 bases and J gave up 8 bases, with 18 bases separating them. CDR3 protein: CASTSEGMDHEQFF. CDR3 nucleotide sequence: TGTGCCAGTACGTCGGAGGGTATGGACCATGAGCAGTTCTTC.

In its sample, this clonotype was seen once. The CDR3 DNA follows: TGTGCCAGCACAACCTACGGGGTAGAGCAGTTCTTC. Translation: CASTTYGVEQFF. J is TRBJ2-5 and V is TRBV11-2, with D perhaps matching TRBD2 (5 bases). The J call may be faulty, since TRBJ2-1 better matches the DNA end. The CDR3 has 12 amino acids. Germline CDR1 is SGHAT and CDR2 is FQNNGV.

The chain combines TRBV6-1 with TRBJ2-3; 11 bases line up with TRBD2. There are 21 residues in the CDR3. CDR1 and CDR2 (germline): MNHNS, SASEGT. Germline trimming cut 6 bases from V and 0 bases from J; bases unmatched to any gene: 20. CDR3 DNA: TGTGCCAGCAGCAACTGGGAAGGACTAGCGGGCGTTGAAACTAGCACAGATACGCAGTATTTT. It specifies CASSNWEGLAGVETSTDTQYF.

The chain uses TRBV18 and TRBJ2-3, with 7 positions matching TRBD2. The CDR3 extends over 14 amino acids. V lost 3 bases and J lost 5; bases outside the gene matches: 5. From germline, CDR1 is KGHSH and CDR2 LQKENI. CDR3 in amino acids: CASSPGGSRDTQYF. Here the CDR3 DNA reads TGTGCCAGCTCACCGGGCGGGAGTAGAGATACGCAGTATTTT.

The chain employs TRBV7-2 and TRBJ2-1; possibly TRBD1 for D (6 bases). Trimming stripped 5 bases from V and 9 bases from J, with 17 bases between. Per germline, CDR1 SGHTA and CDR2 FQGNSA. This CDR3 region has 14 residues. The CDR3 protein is CASSPHTGTVEQFF. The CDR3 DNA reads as TGTGCCAGCAGCCCTCATACAGGGACGGTTGAGCAGTTCTTC.

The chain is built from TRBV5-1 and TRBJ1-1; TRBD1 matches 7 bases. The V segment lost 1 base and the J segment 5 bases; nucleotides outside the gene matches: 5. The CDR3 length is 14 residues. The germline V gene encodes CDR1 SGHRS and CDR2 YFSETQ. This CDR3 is CASSLPDRATEAFF. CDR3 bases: TGCGCCAGCAGCTTGCCCGACAGGGCAACTGAAGCTTTCTTT. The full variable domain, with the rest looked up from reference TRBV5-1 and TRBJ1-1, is KAGVTQTPRYLIKTRGQQVTLSCSPISGHRSVSWYQQTPGQGLQFLFEYFSETQRNKGNFPGRFSGRQFSNSRSEMNVSTLELGDSALYLCASSLPDRATEAFFGQGTRLTVV.

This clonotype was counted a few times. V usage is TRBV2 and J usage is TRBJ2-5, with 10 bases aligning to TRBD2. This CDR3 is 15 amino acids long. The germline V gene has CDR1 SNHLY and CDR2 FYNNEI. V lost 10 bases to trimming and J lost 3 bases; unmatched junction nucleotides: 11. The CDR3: CATAPLGLAEETQYF. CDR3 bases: TGTGCCACTGCCCCCCTCGGACTAGCGGAAGAGACCCAGTACTTC.

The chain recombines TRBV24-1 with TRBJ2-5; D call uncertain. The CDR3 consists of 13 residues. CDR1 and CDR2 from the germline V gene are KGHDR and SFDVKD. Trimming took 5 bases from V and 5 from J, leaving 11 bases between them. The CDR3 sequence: CATSARNWETQYF. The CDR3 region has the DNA TGTGCCACCAGTGCGCGCAATTGGGAGACCCAGTACTTC.

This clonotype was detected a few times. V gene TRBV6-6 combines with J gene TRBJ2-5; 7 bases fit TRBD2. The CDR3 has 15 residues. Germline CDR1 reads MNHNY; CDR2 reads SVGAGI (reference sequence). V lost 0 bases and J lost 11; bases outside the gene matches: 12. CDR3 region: CASSYSDGNRGEQYF. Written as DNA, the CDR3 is TGTGCCAGCAGTTACTCCGACGGGAATCGGGGGGAGCAGTACTTC.

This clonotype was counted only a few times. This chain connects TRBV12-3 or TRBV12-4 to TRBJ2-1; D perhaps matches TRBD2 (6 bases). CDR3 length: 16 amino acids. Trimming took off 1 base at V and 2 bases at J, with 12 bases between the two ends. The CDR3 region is CASSLEVGGPYNEQFF. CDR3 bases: TGTGCCAGCAGTTTAGAGGTCGGGGGACCCTACAATGAGCAGTTCTTC.

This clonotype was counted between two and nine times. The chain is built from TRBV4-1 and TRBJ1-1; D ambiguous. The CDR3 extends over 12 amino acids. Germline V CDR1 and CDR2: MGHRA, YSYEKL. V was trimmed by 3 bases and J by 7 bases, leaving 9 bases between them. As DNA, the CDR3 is TGCGCCAGCAGCCACCCCTACGGTGAAGCTTTCTTT. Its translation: CASSHPYGEAFF.

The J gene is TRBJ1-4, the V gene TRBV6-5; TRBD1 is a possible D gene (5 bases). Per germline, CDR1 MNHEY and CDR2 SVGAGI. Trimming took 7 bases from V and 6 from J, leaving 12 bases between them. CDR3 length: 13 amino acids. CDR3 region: CASKPGNDEKLFF. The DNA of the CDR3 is TGTGCCAGCAAACCAGGGAATGATGAAAAACTGTTTTTT.

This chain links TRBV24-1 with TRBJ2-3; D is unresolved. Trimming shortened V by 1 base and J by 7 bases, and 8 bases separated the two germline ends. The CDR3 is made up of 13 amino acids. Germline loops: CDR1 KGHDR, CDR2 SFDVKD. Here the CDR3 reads CATSDFNPYTQYF. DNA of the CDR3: TGTGCCACCAGTGATTTTAATCCATATACGCAGTATTTT.

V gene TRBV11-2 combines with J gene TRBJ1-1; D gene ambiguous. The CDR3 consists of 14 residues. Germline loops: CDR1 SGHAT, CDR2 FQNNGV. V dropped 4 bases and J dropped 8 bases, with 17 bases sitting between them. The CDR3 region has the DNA TGTGCCAGCAGCTCCCCTGCTGGCGAGAGGGAAGCTTTCTTT. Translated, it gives CASSSPAGEREAFF.

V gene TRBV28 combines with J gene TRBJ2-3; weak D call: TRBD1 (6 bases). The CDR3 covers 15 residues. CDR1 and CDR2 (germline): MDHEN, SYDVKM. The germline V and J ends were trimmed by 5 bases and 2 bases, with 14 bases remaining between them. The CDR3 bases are TGTGCCAGCAGTCTGGACAGATTAGACACAGATACGCAGTATTTT. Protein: CASSLDRLDTDTQYF.

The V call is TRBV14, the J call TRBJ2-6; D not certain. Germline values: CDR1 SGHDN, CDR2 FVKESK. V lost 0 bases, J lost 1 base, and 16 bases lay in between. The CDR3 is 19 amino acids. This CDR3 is CASSQDWALNPSGANVLTF. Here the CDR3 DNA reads TGTGCCAGCAGCCAAGATTGGGCCCTCAATCCTTCTGGGGCCAACGTCCTGACTTTC.

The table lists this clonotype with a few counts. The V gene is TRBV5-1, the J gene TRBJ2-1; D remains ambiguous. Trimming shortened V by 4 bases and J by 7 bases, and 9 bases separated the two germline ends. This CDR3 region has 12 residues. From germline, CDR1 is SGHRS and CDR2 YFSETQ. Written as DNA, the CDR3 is TGCGCCAGCAGCCCCAAGGCGAATGAGCAGTTCTTC. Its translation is CASSPKANEQFF. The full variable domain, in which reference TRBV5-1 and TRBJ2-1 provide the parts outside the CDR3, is KAGVTQTPRYLIKTRGQQVTLSCSPISGHRSVSWYQQTPGQGLQFLFEYFSETQRNKGNFPGRFSGRQFSNSRSEMNVSTLELGDSALYLCASSPKANEQFFGPGTRLTVL.

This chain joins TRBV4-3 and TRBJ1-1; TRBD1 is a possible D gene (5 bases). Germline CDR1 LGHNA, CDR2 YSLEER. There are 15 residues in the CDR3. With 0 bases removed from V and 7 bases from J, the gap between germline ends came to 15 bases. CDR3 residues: CASSQEVRGGLEAFF. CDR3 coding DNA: TGCGCCAGCAGCCAAGAAGTAAGGGGCGGGCTTGAAGCTTTCTTT.

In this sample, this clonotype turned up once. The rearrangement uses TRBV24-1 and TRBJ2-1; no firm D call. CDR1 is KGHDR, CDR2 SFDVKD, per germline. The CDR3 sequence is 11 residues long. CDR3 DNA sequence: TGTGTCCACCATCTGTCCCTTGAGCAGTTCTTC. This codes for CVHHLSLEQFF.

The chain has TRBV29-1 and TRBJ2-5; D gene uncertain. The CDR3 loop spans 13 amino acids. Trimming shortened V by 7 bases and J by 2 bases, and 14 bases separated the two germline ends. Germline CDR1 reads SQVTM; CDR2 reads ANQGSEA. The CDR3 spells CSASQVLQETQYF. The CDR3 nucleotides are TGCAGCGCGTCTCAGGTGTTACAAGAGACCCAGTACTTC.

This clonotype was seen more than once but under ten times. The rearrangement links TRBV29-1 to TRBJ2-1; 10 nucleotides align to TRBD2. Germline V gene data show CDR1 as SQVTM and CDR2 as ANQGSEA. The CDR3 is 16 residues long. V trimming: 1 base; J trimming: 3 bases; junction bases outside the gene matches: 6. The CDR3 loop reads CSVEGGLAGVYNEQFF. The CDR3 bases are TGCAGCGTTGAAGGGGGGCTAGCGGGAGTCTACAATGAGCAGTTCTTC.

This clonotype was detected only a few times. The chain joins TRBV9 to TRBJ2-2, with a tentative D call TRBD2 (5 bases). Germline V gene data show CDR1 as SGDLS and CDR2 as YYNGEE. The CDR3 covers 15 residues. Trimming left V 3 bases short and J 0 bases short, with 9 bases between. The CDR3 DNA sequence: TGTGCCAGCAGCGCTAAGGACTCGAACACCGGGGAGCTGTTTTTT. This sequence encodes CASSAKDSNTGELFF.

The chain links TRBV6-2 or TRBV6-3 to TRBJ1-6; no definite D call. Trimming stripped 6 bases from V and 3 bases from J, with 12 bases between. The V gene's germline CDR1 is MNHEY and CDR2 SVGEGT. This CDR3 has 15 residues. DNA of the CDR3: TGTGCCAGCAGATCCTACTCCCGCTATAATTCACCCCTCCACTTT. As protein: CASRSYSRYNSPLHF.

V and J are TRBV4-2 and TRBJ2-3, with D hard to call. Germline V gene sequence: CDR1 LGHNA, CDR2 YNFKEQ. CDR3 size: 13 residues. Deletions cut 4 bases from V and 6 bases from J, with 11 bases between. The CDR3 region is CASSPTEWDTQYF. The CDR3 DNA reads TGTGCCAGCAGCCCGACCGAATGGGATACGCAGTATTTT.

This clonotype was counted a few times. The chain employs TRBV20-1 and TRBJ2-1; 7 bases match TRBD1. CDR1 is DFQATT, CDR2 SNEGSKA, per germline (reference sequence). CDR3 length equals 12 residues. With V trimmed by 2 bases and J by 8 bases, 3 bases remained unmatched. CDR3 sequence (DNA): TGCAGTGCTAGACGACAGGGTTATGAGCAGTTCTTC. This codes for CSARRQGYEQFF.

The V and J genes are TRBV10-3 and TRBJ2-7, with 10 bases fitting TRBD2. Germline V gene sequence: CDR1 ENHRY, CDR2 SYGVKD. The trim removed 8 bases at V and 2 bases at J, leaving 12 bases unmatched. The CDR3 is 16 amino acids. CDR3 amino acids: CAIRPPTSGTTYEQYF. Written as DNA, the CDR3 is TGTGCCATCCGCCCCCCAACTAGCGGGACAACCTACGAGCAGTACTTC.

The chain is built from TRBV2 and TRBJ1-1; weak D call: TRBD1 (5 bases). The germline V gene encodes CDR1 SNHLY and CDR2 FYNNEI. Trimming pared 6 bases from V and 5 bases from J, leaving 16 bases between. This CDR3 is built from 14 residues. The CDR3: CASRGDGRWTEAFF. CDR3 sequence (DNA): TGTGCCAGCAGGGGGGACGGGAGGTGGACTGAAGCTTTCTTT.

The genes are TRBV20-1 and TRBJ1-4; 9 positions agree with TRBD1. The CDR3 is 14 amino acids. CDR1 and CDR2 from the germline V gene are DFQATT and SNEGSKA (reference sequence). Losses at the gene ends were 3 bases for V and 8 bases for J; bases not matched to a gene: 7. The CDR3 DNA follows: TGCAGTGCTAGTACAGGGGGCGTTTACGAAAAACTGTTTTTT. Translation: CSASTGGVYEKLFF.

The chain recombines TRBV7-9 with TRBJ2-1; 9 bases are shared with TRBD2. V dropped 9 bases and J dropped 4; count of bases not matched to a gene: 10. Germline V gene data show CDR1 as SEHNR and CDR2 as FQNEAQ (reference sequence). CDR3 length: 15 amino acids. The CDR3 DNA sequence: TGTGCCAGTGGCGTTGGGACTAGCATGTACAATGAGCAGTTCTTC. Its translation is CASGVGTSMYNEQFF.

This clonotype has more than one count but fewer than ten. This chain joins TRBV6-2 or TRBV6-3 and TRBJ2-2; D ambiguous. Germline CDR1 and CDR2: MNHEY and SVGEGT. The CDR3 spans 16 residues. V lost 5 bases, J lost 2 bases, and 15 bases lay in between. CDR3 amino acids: CASSPLTRINTGELFF. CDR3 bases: TGTGCCAGCAGTCCACTTACACGAATCAACACCGGGGAGCTGTTTTTT.